This T cell receptor (beta chain) was sequenced for a study of cytomegalovirus exposure and HLA in healthy donors. PCR used 60 Vbeta primers and 13 Jbeta primers. Some clones are missing from TCRdb's copy, which holds only in-frame ones; the method was immunoSEQ multiplex PCR. The repertoire includes roughly 67,000 clones, 80% to 90% of them detected once, and 2.5% to 3.5% sits in the top ten. This clone was seen just once. The antigen remains unidentified. Germline values: CDR1 SGHTA, CDR2 FQGNSA. J gave up 4 bases and V 5 bases, and 8 bases lay outside the gene matches. The CDR3 runs to 16 residues. General study results and limits: CMV serostatus was the sole immune exposure information available. A later analysis found TCR association rates differed by HLA locus, highest for DRB1 and lowest for HLA-C. Previous analysis showed most TCR beta V segments were productive about 90% or about 30% of the time. Apparent HLA restriction characterized most CMV-associated TCR beta chains in a later analysis.

Sequences were obtained from PBMCs. The chain has TRBV7-2 and TRBJ2-1; TRBD2 aligns across 10 bases. The source is a woman aged 30 to 39 in good health and CMV-seronegative. Here the CDR3 DNA reads TGTGCCAGCAGCGGGAGGGAGCGGGGGGGATACAATGAGCAGTTCTTC. Translated: CASSGRERGGYNEQFF.